This TCR beta chain was observed in a study of CD8 T cells in Susac syndrome. Germline V gives CDR1 MNHEY, CDR2 SVGEGT. The CDR3 has 14 residues. After removal of 2 bases from V and 2 bases from J, the junction contained 3 bases not matched to a gene. With random hexamers, 0.5 to 1 ug RNA was reverse transcribed. It was immunoSEQ multiplex PCR that amplified TCR beta CDR3 across 54 Vbeta and 13 Jbeta. Each CDR3 protein gets one entry after TCRdb re-called the immunoSEQ multiplex PCR reads with MiXCR. The sample shows 95,000 or so distinct CDR3 sequences, 80% to 95% of them seen only once. Healthy donors, matched for age and sex, constituted the control group.

This receptor was obtained from a human donor in good health. Sequencing input: CD8+ T cells from PBMCs. The V call is TRBV6-2 or TRBV6-3, the J call TRBJ2-7, with 7 bases lining up with TRBD1. The CDR3 DNA reads as TGTGCCAGCAGTTACCCGGGACAGCCCTACGAGCAGTACTTC. It codes for CASSYPGQPYEQYF.